The source of this TCR beta chain is a study of monozygotic twins with inflammatory bowel disease. Blood (around 2.5 ml) was collected from every donor individually. Germline V CDR1 and CDR2: MDHEN, SYDVKM. CDR3 size: 15 residues. The template switching step added UMIs that contained a 6-nucleotide sample barcode. Nested PCRs (roughly 16 and 10 cycles, two total) were applied to TCRalpha and TCRbeta cDNA. For each CDR3 protein, TCRdb gives one entry from its re-call of the 5' RACE reads, without DNA. The sample data list roughly 150,000 distinct CDR3 sequences. Study conclusions and caveats: IBD patients showed reduced TCRbeta diversity (inverse Simpson) versus healthy co-twins.

A remark on this clonotype: Its antigen remains unknown.

The sequence was obtained from a human donor with ulcerative colitis or Crohn's disease, or a healthy co-twin of an affected twin (not recorded which). The V call is TRBV28, the J call TRBJ1-5; TCRdb's D call, TRBD1, is unchecked because there is no DNA. What was sequenced was blood. CDR3 sequence: CASSSSGSSNQPQHF.